Sequencing of this TCR beta chain was carried out in a study of cytomegalovirus exposure and HLA in healthy donors. PCR was performed using 60 Vbeta and 13 Jbeta primers. Sequenced by immunoSEQ multiplex PCR; TCRdb stores in-frame clones only, minus some. This sample carries approximately 160,000 clones, more than 60% of them seen once, and the ten largest clones take over 4%. V lost 3 bases and J 5 bases, leaving 17 bases between the germline ends. The germline V gene has CDR1 SGHDN and CDR2 FVKESK. The CDR3 is 16 residues long. The V gene is TRBV14, the J gene TRBJ2-1; D is ambiguous. Sample: PBMCs. The origin of this receptor is a male donor in good health and CMV-seronegative. CDR3 region: CASSHLKSSDHNEQFF. The CDR3 DNA reads as TGTGCCAGCAGCCACTTAAAAAGCAGCGATCACAATGAGCAGTTCTTC. Complete variable domain (other parts from reference TRBV14 and TRBJ2-1): EAGVTQFPSHSVIEKGQTVTLRCDPISGHDNLYWYRRVMGKEIKFLLHFVKESKQDESGMPNNRFLAERTGGTYSTLKVQPAELEDSGVYFCASSHLKSSDHNEQFFGPGTRLTVL.